The 32 T cell receptor beta chains below all came from one sample that was sequenced in a study of siplizumab effects on memory and regulatory T cells. Measured with immunoSEQ multiplex PCR; TCRdb has only the in-frame clones, and not every one. The sample has approximately 50,000 clones, roughly 93% seen once. Input material: CD8+ T cells sorted from blood. These receptors were taken from a human donor in good health.

This clone is categorized as medium-sized. The chain combines TRBV6-5 with TRBJ1-1; D is possibly TRBD1 (5 bases). The V and J ends lost 7 bases and 11 bases respectively, with 14 bases between them. From germline, CDR1 is MNHEY and CDR2 SVGAGI. The CDR3 is made up of 11 amino acids. The CDR3 here is CASKKGVRAFF. The CDR3 region has the DNA TGTGCCAGCAAAAAAGGGGTTAGGGCTTTCTTT.

This chain links TRBV7-9 with TRBJ2-1; unclear D gene. V lost 1 base, J lost 7 bases, and 5 bases lay in between. Germline V gene data show CDR1 as SEHNR and CDR2 as FQNEAQ (reference sequence). The CDR3 spans 12 residues. The DNA of the CDR3 is TGTGCCAGCAGCTTAGAGCTGAATGAGCAGTTCTTC. Encoded protein: CASSLELNEQFF.

This chain connects TRBV6-1 to TRBJ1-5; TRBD1 agrees at 7 bases. CDR3 length equals 15 residues. The germline V gene has CDR1 MNHNS and CDR2 SASEGT. Unmatched junction bases numbered 6, after V lost 2 bases and J lost 5 bases. The CDR3 DNA sequence: TGTGCCAGCAGTGAATTTAGGGGGCTTCATCAGCCCCAGCATTTT. It is translated as CASSEFRGLHQPQHF.

The CDR3 nucleotides are TGCAGCGCAAGACAGGCGAAAGATACGCAGTATTTT. Amino acids: CSARQAKDTQYF. The rearrangement links TRBV29-1 to TRBJ2-3; a weak D match, TRBD1 (6 bases). The CDR3 totals 12 residues. V lost 7 bases to trimming and J lost 5 bases, with 13 bases between them. Germline CDR1 and CDR2: SQVTM and ANQGSEA.

Only one count was recorded for this clone. The V gene is TRBV7-3, the J gene TRBJ2-2; D is unresolved. V was clipped by 2 bases and J by 6 bases, with 10 bases between them. This CDR3 has 14 residues. Germline assignment: CDR1 SGHTA and CDR2 FQGTGA. The CDR3 reads CASSLLSGAGELFF. The CDR3 DNA reads as TGTGCCAGCAGCTTACTATCAGGAGCCGGGGAGCTGTTTTTT.

The chain links TRBV13 to TRBJ2-2; 8 bases are shared with TRBD2. The V gene's germline CDR1 is PRHDT and CDR2 FYEKMQ (reference sequence). The CDR3 loop spans 15 amino acids. The V segment lost 1 base and the J segment 5 bases; nucleotides outside the gene matches: 3. In DNA form, the CDR3 reads TGTGCCAGCAGCTTAGTCTCTAGCGGGACCGGGGAGCTGTTTTTT. Its translation is CASSLVSSGTGELFF.

This chain uses TRBV2 with TRBJ1-2, with 8 bases identical to TRBD1. Per germline, CDR1 SNHLY and CDR2 FYNNEI. Germline trimming cut 5 bases from V and 8 bases from J; bases unmatched to any gene: 7. The CDR3 loop spans 13 amino acids. CDR3 residues: CASSQDRAEGYTF. The CDR3 nucleotides are TGTGCCAGCAGTCAGGACAGGGCGGAAGGCTACACCTTC. Together with reference TRBV2 and TRBJ1-2, the CDR3 gives the full variable domain: EPEVTQTPSHQVTQMGQEVILRCVPISNHLYFYWYRQILGQKVEFLVSFYNNEISEKSEIFDDQFSVERPDGSNFTLKIRSTKLEDSAMYFCASSQDRAEGYTFGSGTRLTVV.

The chain couples TRBV7-6 to TRBJ2-7; D is perhaps TRBD2 (5 bases). The germline gives CDR1 SGHVS, CDR2 FNYEAQ. This CDR3 region has 15 residues. Trimming removed 6 bases at V and 0 bases at J, with 15 bases between. CDR3 in amino acids: CASSSYSDSSYEQYF. The CDR3 coding sequence is TGTGCCAGCAGTTCCTATAGCGATAGCTCCTACGAGCAGTACTTC.

The chain uses TRBV7-2 and TRBJ2-7; D is possibly TRBD1 (6 bases). V lost 5 bases and J lost 3, with 17 bases in between. This CDR3 spans 15 amino acids. Looked up from germline, CDR1 is SGHTA and CDR2 is FQGNSA. Written as DNA, the CDR3 is TGTGCCAGCAGCCCACCGAACAGGGCGTTCTACGAGCAGTACTTC. Its translation is CASSPPNRAFYEQYF.

This chain uses TRBV18 with TRBJ1-2; no clear D gene. Trimming cost V 3 bases and J 2 bases, with 19 bases left between them. Germline V CDR1 and CDR2: KGHSH, LQKENI. There are 17 residues in the CDR3. The CDR3 is CASSPGSVFATNYGYTF. CDR3 nucleotide sequence: TGTGCCAGCTCACCGGGCAGCGTATTTGCCACAAACTATGGCTACACCTTC. The variable domain in full, with the rest retrieved from reference TRBV18 and TRBJ1-2, is NAGVMQNPRHLVRRRGQEARLRCSPMKGHSHVYWYRQLPEEGLKFMVYLQKENIIDESGMPKERFSAEFPKEGPSILRIQQVVRGDSAAYFCASSPGSVFATNYGYTFGSGTRLTVV.

In its sample, this clone was seen once. The gene calls are TRBV28 and TRBJ1-4; no reliable D call. This CDR3 comprises 16 residues. With 6 bases removed from V and 1 base from J, the gap between germline ends came to 15 bases. The V gene's germline CDR1 is MDHEN and CDR2 SYDVKM. The CDR3 region has the DNA TGTGCCAGCAGGATGACCGGCTTCCGAACTAATGAAAAACTGTTTTTT. This encodes CASRMTGFRTNEKLFF.

The chain employs TRBV12-5 and TRBJ2-3, with D perhaps TRBD2 (5 bases). Germline V lookup: CDR1 LGHNT, CDR2 FRNRAP. This CDR3 has 18 residues. The ends were cut back, 0 bases at V and 0 bases at J, with 16 bases in the middle. This CDR3 reads CASGLVLTGSRSTDTQYF. CDR3 bases: TGTGCTAGTGGTTTGGTATTGACGGGAAGTCGAAGCACAGATACGCAGTATTTT.

J is TRBJ2-7 and V is TRBV30; TRBD2 matches at 8 bases. Germline CDR1 reads GTSNPN; CDR2 reads SVGIG (reference sequence). The V segment lost 0 bases and the J segment 3 bases; nucleotides outside the gene matches: 10. This CDR3 has 16 amino acids. Written as DNA, the CDR3 is TGTGCCTGGAGTGTACTTAGCGGGATATCGGGCTACGAGCAGTACTTC. Protein: CAWSVLSGISGYEQYF.

The chain employs TRBV5-4 and TRBJ1-1, with D possibly TRBD1 on 6 matching bases. The CDR3 runs 18 residues. Germline values: CDR1 SGHNT, CDR2 YYREEE (reference sequence). Trimming pared 4 bases from V and 4 bases from J, leaving 26 bases between. The CDR3 region is CASSGGRAGLLRGTEAFF. The CDR3 DNA follows: TGTGCCAGCAGCGGGGGCCGGGCAGGGCTTCTTCGTGGCACTGAAGCTTTCTTT.

This clone was counted once. V and J are TRBV9 and TRBJ2-7; 14 nucleotides line up with TRBD2. Germline V gene sequence: CDR1 SGDLS, CDR2 YYNGEE. Trimming removed 3 bases from V and 2 bases from J; junction bases left unmatched: 7. CDR3 length: 17 amino acids. The CDR3 nucleotides read TGTGCCAGCAGCGCCGGACTAGCGGGAGGTGCTGCCTACGAGCAGTACTTC. This translates into CASSAGLAGGAAYEQYF.

The J gene is TRBJ2-1, the V gene TRBV27; D uncertain. Deletions cut 3 bases from V and 6 bases from J, with 9 bases between. Germline CDR1 MNHEY, CDR2 SMNVEV (reference sequence). The length of the CDR3 is 13 residues. The CDR3 coding sequence is TGTGCCAGCAGTTTCATCCCACGCAATGAGCAGTTCTTC. The encoded protein is CASSFIPRNEQFF.

The V call is TRBV5-6, the J call TRBJ2-1; D perhaps matches TRBD2 (6 bases). CDR1 and CDR2 (germline): SGHDT, YYEEEE. V dropped 0 bases and J dropped 0 bases, with 10 bases sitting between them. The CDR3 consists of 16 residues. CDR3 region: CASSLVRGSSYNEQFF. The CDR3 DNA reads as TGTGCCAGCAGCTTGGTTCGGGGGAGCTCCTACAATGAGCAGTTCTTC.

The V gene is TRBV6-5, the J gene TRBJ2-3; D remains unclear. V gave up 8 bases and J gave up 5 bases, with 11 bases separating them. This CDR3 has 12 residues. Germline values: CDR1 MNHEY, CDR2 SVGAGI. The CDR3 loop is CASLSREDTQYF. CDR3 DNA: TGTGCCAGCTTATCTAGGGAAGATACGCAGTATTTT.

The chain is built from TRBV7-3 and TRBJ2-1, with a tentative D call TRBD2 (6 bases). V was cut by 3 bases and J by 5 bases, with 11 bases left in between. There are 14 residues in the CDR3. Germline V CDR1 and CDR2: SGHTA, FQGTGA. CDR3 amino acids: CASSFGGADNEQFF. The CDR3 DNA reads TGTGCCAGCAGCTTCGGGGGAGCGGACAATGAGCAGTTCTTC.

This rearrangement joins TRBV19 to TRBJ2-1; 8 bases are a match to TRBD1. The V gene end was trimmed by 10 bases and the J gene end by 4 bases; junction bases not matched to a gene: 9. Germline V gene lookup returns CDR1 LNHDA and CDR2 SQIVND (reference sequence). The CDR3 is 14 amino acids. DNA of the CDR3: TGTGCCACGACGGCAGGGGGCCCATACAATGAGCAGTTCTTC. This translates into CATTAGGPYNEQFF.

The rearrangement uses TRBV7-6 and TRBJ1-2, with D perhaps matching TRBD1 (5 bases). The CDR3 is made up of 17 amino acids. Germline CDR1 and CDR2: SGHVS and FNYEAQ. V was cut by 8 bases and J by 3 bases, with 25 bases left in between. CDR3 sequence (DNA): TGTGCCAGCCCGATGTACCAGGGCCTATTACAAGACTATGGCTACACCTTC. Protein sequence: CASPMYQGLLQDYGYTF. Drawing the rest from reference TRBV7-6 and TRBJ1-2, the complete variable domain is GAGVSQSPRYKVTKRGQDVALRCDPISGHVSLYWYRQALGQGPEFLTYFNYEAQQDKSGLPNDRFSAERPEGSISTLTIQRTEQRDSAMYRCASPMYQGLLQDYGYTFGSGTRLTVV.

V is TRBV5-1 and J is TRBJ2-5; possible D gene TRBD1, 6 bases. Germline V gene sequence: CDR1 SGHRS, CDR2 YFSETQ. This CDR3 spans 15 amino acids. Trimming took off 0 bases at V and 4 bases at J, with 13 bases between the two ends. The CDR3 DNA reads as TGCGCCAGCAGCTTGGAAACAGGGTACGCAGAGACCCAGTACTTC. Translating gives CASSLETGYAETQYF. The full variable domain, rest sourced from reference TRBV5-1 and TRBJ2-5, is KAGVTQTPRYLIKTRGQQVTLSCSPISGHRSVSWYQQTPGQGLQFLFEYFSETQRNKGNFPGRFSGRQFSNSRSEMNVSTLELGDSALYLCASSLETGYAETQYFGPGTRLLVL.

This chain connects TRBV6-6 to TRBJ2-2; D call uncertain. The germline V and J ends were trimmed by 5 bases and 6 bases, with 7 bases remaining between them. Germline V gene data show CDR1 as MNHNY and CDR2 as SVGAGI (reference sequence). The CDR3 runs 12 residues. CDR3: CASSPIPGELFF. The CDR3 DNA follows: TGTGCCAGCAGTCCCATCCCCGGGGAGCTGTTTTTT.

This chain links TRBV7-6 with TRBJ2-5; D is uncertain. The CDR3 is 15 residues long. The V end lost 1 base, the J end lost 4 bases, and 13 bases lay between the germline ends. CDR1 and CDR2 from the germline V gene are SGHVS and FNYEAQ. The CDR3 spells CASSLVKVVGETQYF. For the CDR3, the DNA is TGTGCCAGCAGCTTAGTTAAGGTTGTGGGAGAGACCCAGTACTTC.

As DNA, the CDR3 is TGTGCCAGCAGTTTATCGTCAGGCCCCTACGAGCAGTACTTC. The encoded protein is CASSLSSGPYEQYF. The chain links TRBV28 to TRBJ2-7, with D unresolved. CDR3 length: 14 amino acids. V shed 1 base and J shed 2 bases, with 9 bases lying between them. Germline V gene sequence: CDR1 MDHEN, CDR2 SYDVKM. Supplemented by reference TRBV28 and TRBJ2-7, the full variable domain reads DVKVTQSSRYLVKRTGEKVFLECVQDMDHENMFWYRQDPGLGLRLIYFSYDVKMKEKGDIPEGYSVSREKKERFSLILESASTNQTSMYLCASSLSSGPYEQYFGPGTRLTVT.

The chain combines TRBV19 with TRBJ2-5; D is perhaps TRBD1 or TRBD2 (5 bases each). Trimming cost V 3 bases and J 1 base, with 12 bases left between them. This CDR3 region has 15 residues. CDR1 is LNHDA, CDR2 SQIVND, per germline (reference sequence). The CDR3 DNA follows: TGTGCCAGTAGTATCCGGGGCGCCCTCCAAGAGACCCAGTACTTC. It yields the protein CASSIRGALQETQYF.

This chain links TRBV9 with TRBJ2-1; TRBD2 matches at 10 bases. This CDR3 has 15 amino acids. With 1 base clipped from V and 7 bases from J, the junction kept 5 bases outside the gene matches. CDR1 is SGDLS, CDR2 YYNGEE, per germline. CDR3 coding DNA: TGTGCCAGCAGCGTACTAGCGGGAGATTTAAATGAGCAGTTCTTC. Residues: CASSVLAGDLNEQFF.

V is TRBV28 and J is TRBJ1-1; D gene ambiguous. Looked up from germline, CDR1 is MDHEN and CDR2 is SYDVKM. This CDR3 comprises 14 residues. V lost 6 bases, J lost 1 base, and 12 bases lay in between. The CDR3 loop is CASRTRKQNTEAFF. The CDR3 DNA reads as TGTGCCAGCAGAACAAGGAAGCAGAACACTGAAGCTTTCTTT.

This chain links TRBV7-9 with TRBJ2-7, with 7 positions matching TRBD2. In germline, CDR1 is SEHNR, CDR2 FQNEAQ (reference sequence). V lost 0 bases, J lost 4 bases, and 3 bases stayed unmatched. CDR3 length: 14 amino acids. The DNA for the CDR3 is TGTGCCAGCAGCTTAGCGGGAGGGCAATACGAGCAGTACTTC. It codes for CASSLAGGQYEQYF.

Here the CDR3 DNA reads TGCAGCGGTACGTTACAGGGGCGAAACACAGATACGCAGTATTTT. This codes for CSGTLQGRNTDTQYF. The chain employs TRBV29-1 and TRBJ2-3, with 7 bases matching TRBD1. The CDR3 spans 15 residues. The germline CDR1 and CDR2 sequences are SQVTM and ANQGSEA. V dropped 7 bases and J dropped 2; count of bases not matched to a gene: 12.

V gene TRBV6-6 combines with J gene TRBJ1-4, with a possible D match to TRBD1 (6 bases). V lost 3 bases and J 14 bases, leaving 22 bases between the germline ends. The CDR3 length is 15 residues. Germline V lookup: CDR1 MNHNY, CDR2 SVGAGI (reference sequence). The CDR3 DNA is TGTGCCAGCAGTTATCCCGAGCAGGGGAGGAAGGCCCTGTTTTTT. Protein sequence: CASSYPEQGRKALFF.

The chain is built from TRBV27 and TRBJ2-7; D call uncertain. Germline CDR1 MNHEY, CDR2 SMNVEV (reference sequence). The CDR3 consists of 13 residues. V was cut by 0 bases and J by 0 bases, with 3 bases left in between. For the CDR3, the DNA is TGTGCCAGCAGTTTATCCCACTCCTACGAGCAGTACTTC. Its translation is CASSLSHSYEQYF.